This is a list of T cell receptor beta chains from one sample in a study of glioma-infiltrating T cells after dendritic cell vaccination. Method: immunoSEQ multiplex PCR; TCRdb's copy keeps in-frame clones and lacks some. There are 60,000 to 70,000 clones in the sample; 80% to 85% occur only once, and around 9.6% lies in the top ten. The sequenced sample was blood, obtained before dendritic cell vaccination. The receptors here all came from a human donor with glioblastoma. Both conserved end residues are part of each CDR3. A row's size may be missing; if present it is once, few, many or a size class.

CDR3 protein: CASTPDINYGYTF
clone size: .
V gene: TRBV11-2

CDR3 protein: CASSAGTGGSYEQYF
clone size: .
V gene: TRBV6-4

CDR3 protein: CASSVQMNTEAFF
clone size: .
V gene: TRBV10-2

CDR3 protein: CASSFRAGGIREQFF
clone size: few
V gene: TRBV11-2

CDR3 protein: CASSLLAGGPDNEQFF
clone size: .
V gene: TRBV4-2

CDR3 protein: CASSPQGLGNTIYF
clone size: .
V gene: TRBV28

CDR3 protein: CASSLGTVGETQYF
clone size: .
V gene: TRBV5-1

CDR3 protein: CASSKTANTEAFF
clone size: .
V gene: TRBV6-6

CDR3 protein: CASSLRGGTNEKLFF
clone size: .
V gene: TRBV5-6

CDR3 protein: CASSFGAGMETEAFF
clone size: .
V gene: TRBV5-1

CDR3 protein: CATSREGAGVLYGYTF
clone size: .
V gene: TRBV15

CDR3 protein: CASSLGADTIYGYTF
clone size: .
V gene: TRBV7-2

CDR3 protein: CASSLSSRGGRETQYF
clone size: .
V gene: TRBV27

CDR3 protein: CAINPGLASYEQYF
clone size: .
V gene: TRBV10-3

CDR3 protein: CAISEVTGTGRNSPLHF
clone size: .
V gene: TRBV10-3

CDR3 protein: CSLGGDLYGYTF
clone size: .
V gene: TRBV29-1

CDR3 protein: CASSSTGVNEKLFF
clone size: .
V gene: TRBV6-1

CDR3 protein: CASSPRTGRGNGYTF
clone size: few
V gene: TRBV7-9

CDR3 protein: CAIRAWEGSTDTQYF
clone size: .
V gene: TRBV10-3

CDR3 protein: CASSDDRGTGNSPLHF
clone size: .
V gene: TRBV28

CDR3 protein: CASSLEGGGLTGELFF
clone size: .
V gene: TRBV5-1

CDR3 protein: CASSSPGQGSGRREKLFF
clone size: .
V gene: TRBV5-1

CDR3 protein: CASSGGLAGGQINNEQFF
clone size: once
V gene: TRBV5-1

CDR3 protein: CASSLRATNEKLFF
clone size: once
V gene: TRBV5-1

CDR3 protein: CASSPLARLDTQYF
clone size: .
V gene: TRBV6-1

CDR3 protein: CASSPGTGVHQPQHF
clone size: .
V gene: TRBV27

CDR3 protein: CSVEDKFGASDYEQYF
clone size: few
V gene: TRBV29-1

CDR3 protein: CASSYSGGTGELFF
clone size: .
V gene: TRBV6-5

CDR3 protein: CASSLTPTRGHSNTGELFF
clone size: .
V gene: TRBV7-9

CDR3 protein: CASSRALAWTGGETQYF
clone size: .
V gene: TRBV19

CDR3 protein: CASSVASGSYEQYF
clone size: .
V gene: TRBV19

CDR3 protein: CASSFAGGSYEQYF
clone size: .
V gene: TRBV7-2

CDR3 protein: CASMGSPTSWDEQFF
clone size: .
V gene: TRBV10-1

CDR3 protein: CASSTGGPGYTF
clone size: .
V gene: TRBV28

CDR3 protein: CSVRTSGGRPYNEQFF
clone size: .
V gene: TRBV29-1

CDR3 protein: CASTRGQGIYGYTF
clone size: .
V gene: TRBV9

CDR3 protein: CATSRYRGSDYGYTF
clone size: .
V gene: TRBV15

CDR3 protein: CASSLSDRRSTDTQYF
clone size: .
V gene: TRBV6-6

CDR3 protein: CAISESGLAANGANYGYTF
clone size: .
V gene: TRBV10-3

CDR3 protein: CASSLSGGAGEKLFF
clone size: many
V gene: TRBV27

CDR3 protein: CASSQDRNSNQPQHF
clone size: .
V gene: TRBV4-2

CDR3 protein: CSVGVGPNYGYTF
clone size: .
V gene: TRBV29-1

CDR3 protein: CASSSTSGGRQETQYF
clone size: .
V gene: TRBV5-6

CDR3 protein: CASSESARPGYTF
clone size: few
V gene: TRBV25-1

CDR3 protein: CASSVISPGLGGHEQFF
clone size: .
V gene: TRBV6-1

CDR3 protein: CASSRPPGGPCYEQYF
clone size: .
V gene: TRBV4-2

CDR3 protein: CASSKIDRGRVRELFF
clone size: .
V gene: TRBV21-1

CDR3 protein: CASSSYSGGRTDTQYF
clone size: once
V gene: TRBV7-8

CDR3 protein: CASSPLRGLALAYEQYF
clone size: .
V gene: TRBV27

CDR3 protein: CASSLDRGGQETQYF
clone size: .
V gene: TRBV5-1

CDR3 protein: CASSYSIRANYGYTF
clone size: few
V gene: TRBV6-5